Presented here are 30 T cell receptor beta chains from one specimen sequenced in a study of cytomegalovirus exposure and HLA in healthy donors. Measured with immunoSEQ multiplex PCR; TCRdb has only the in-frame clones, and not every one. The sample contains 160,000 or so clones, 88% of which appear only once. Sequences were obtained from PBMCs. All receptors derive from a man in his late teens or twenties in good health and CMV-seronegative.

This clone was detected only once. The rearrangement uses TRBV5-1 and TRBJ1-2, with 10 bases that match TRBD1. V shed 0 bases and J 5 bases; nucleotides not matched to a gene: 4. The CDR3 covers 15 residues. The germline gives CDR1 SGHRS, CDR2 YFSETQ. The DNA for the CDR3 is TGCGCCAGCAGCTTGGCCGGGGGACAGGGGTATGGCTACACCTTC. This gives the protein CASSLAGGQGYGYTF.

This chain connects TRBV28 to TRBJ2-7, with 7 bases fitting TRBD1. CDR1 is MDHEN, CDR2 SYDVKM, per germline. The CDR3 covers 14 residues. Trimming removed 5 bases from V and 0 bases from J; junction bases left unmatched: 4. CDR3 coding DNA: TGTGCCAGCAGTCCGACAGGGACCTCCTACGAGCAGTACGTC. Its translation is CASSPTGTSYEQYV.

The rearrangement links TRBV5-1 to TRBJ2-3, with TRBD2 matching 9 bases. Germline lookup yields CDR1 SGHRS and CDR2 YFSETQ. J was trimmed by 3 bases and V by 4 bases; bases with no gene match: 9. The CDR3 consists of 16 residues. This chain's CDR3 is CASSPNLAGATDTQYF. CDR3 nucleotides: TGCGCCAGCAGCCCGAACTTAGCGGGAGCGACAGATACGCAGTATTTT.

The genes are TRBV27 and TRBJ2-7, with 8 nucleotides matching TRBD1. Losses at the gene ends were 6 bases for V and 5 bases for J; bases not matched to a gene: 6. This CDR3 has 13 amino acids. The germline V gene encodes CDR1 MNHEY and CDR2 SMNVEV (reference sequence). CDR3 DNA: TGTGCCAGCAGCCGGACAGGGTTCCACGAGCAGTACGTC. Residues: CASSRTGFHEQYV.

The CDR3 reads CASSGTSTDIYEQYF. In DNA form, the CDR3 reads TGTGCCAGCAGTGGCACCTCGACAGATATCTACGAGCAGTACTTC. The chain is built from TRBV28 and TRBJ2-7; a weak D match, TRBD1 (5 bases). V was pared by 5 bases and J by 3 bases, with 17 bases between. CDR1 is MDHEN, CDR2 SYDVKM, per germline. The CDR3 covers 15 residues.

V is TRBV7-8 and J is TRBJ2-7; the D gene is possibly TRBD2 (5 bases). In germline, CDR1 is SGHVS, CDR2 FQNEAQ. CDR3 length: 13 amino acids. V was shortened by 7 bases and J by 5 bases, with 15 bases between the two germline ends. CDR3 protein: CASNSAGWNEQYF. The DNA for the CDR3 is TGTGCCAGCAACTCGGCGGGTTGGAACGAGCAGTACTTC. Full variable domain (missing parts from reference TRBV7-8 and TRBJ2-7): GAGVSQSPRYKVAKRGQDVALRCDPISGHVSLFWYQQALGQGPEFLTYFQNEAQLDKSGLPSDRFFAERPEGSVSTLKIQRTQQEDSAVYLCASNSAGWNEQYFGPGTRLTVT.

The chain couples TRBV27 to TRBJ2-3; D perhaps matches TRBD1 (5 bases). The V gene lost 1 base and the J gene lost 4 bases, with 6 bases spanning the gap. Germline V CDR1 and CDR2: MNHEY, SMNVEV (reference sequence). The CDR3 spans 13 residues. This CDR3 is CASSLWGSDTQYF. The CDR3 nucleotides read TGTGCCAGCAGTTTATGGGGCTCAGATACGCAGTATTTT.

The rearrangement joins TRBV5-1 to TRBJ2-5; 11 bases line up with TRBD1. V trimming: 4 bases; J trimming: 5 bases; junction bases outside the gene matches: 7. Germline V gene lookup returns CDR1 SGHRS and CDR2 YFSETQ. The CDR3 extends over 15 amino acids. CDR3: CASSPGQGAYETQYF. CDR3 nucleotide sequence: TGCGCCAGCAGCCCTGGACAGGGGGCTTACGAGACCCAGTACTTC.

The DNA of the CDR3 is TGTGCCAGCAGCGAGGGACAGGGAGTCGGGGAGCTGTTTTTT. As protein: CASSEGQGVGELFF. The V gene is TRBV7-8, the J gene TRBJ2-2; TRBD1 matches 9 bases. CDR3 length equals 14 residues. V was clipped by 5 bases and J by 7 bases; unmatched bases: 5. Per germline, CDR1 SGHVS and CDR2 FQNEAQ.

The rearrangement uses TRBV4-1 and TRBJ1-2; D is unclear. The germline V and J ends were trimmed by 0 bases and 3 bases, with 17 bases remaining between them. This CDR3 contains 17 residues. Per germline, CDR1 MGHRA and CDR2 YSYEKL. CDR3 region: CASSQENSLTSHYGYTF. CDR3 sequence (DNA): TGCGCCAGCAGCCAAGAAAATTCCCTTACTTCCCACTATGGCTACACCTTC.

CDR3: CASSGSVYNEQFF. CDR3 coding DNA: TGTGCCAGCAGTGGCTCTGTCTACAATGAGCAGTTCTTC. The J gene is TRBJ2-1, the V gene TRBV6-5; D unresolved. The CDR3 sequence is 13 residues long. Trimming removed 5 bases at V and 3 bases at J, with 8 bases between. CDR1 and CDR2 (germline): MNHEY, SVGAGI.

The chain has TRBV25-1 and TRBJ1-4; 9 bases fit TRBD1. Germline CDR1 and CDR2: MGHDK and SYGVNS. The CDR3 has 15 amino acids. V was pared by 4 bases and J by 6 bases, with 6 bases of the junction left unmatched. Here the CDR3 DNA reads TGTGCCAGCAGTGTAATCCGGGACAGGGATGAAAAACTGTTTTTT. Its protein is CASSVIRDRDEKLFF. Full variable domain (outside the CDR3, taken from reference TRBV25-1 and TRBJ1-4): EADIYQTPRYLVIGTGKKITLECSQTMGHDKMYWYQQDPGMELHLIHYSYGVNSTEKGDLSSESTVSRIRTEHFPLTLESARPSHTSQYLCASSVIRDRDEKLFFGSGTQLSVL.

The CDR3 is CAISEDFPGTSSSYEQYV. CDR3 bases: TGTGCCATCAGTGAGGATTTCCCCGGGACTTCCAGCTCCTACGAGCAGTACGTC. The V and J genes are TRBV10-3 and TRBJ2-7; possible D gene TRBD2, 6 bases. The germline V and J ends were trimmed by 2 bases and 0 bases, with 20 bases remaining between them. CDR1 is ENHRY and CDR2 is SYGVKD in the germline V gene. The CDR3 is 18 residues long.

This clone was seen a single time. The rearrangement links TRBV25-1 to TRBJ2-2, with D possibly being TRBD2 (6 bases). Trimming shortened V by 3 bases and J by 8 bases, and 19 bases separated the two germline ends. This CDR3 has 16 residues. CDR1 and CDR2 (germline): MGHDK, SYGVNS. CDR3 protein: CASSDPTGVGSGELFF. The CDR3 DNA reads TGTGCCAGCAGTGATCCCACGGGAGTTGGATCGGGGGAGCTGTTTTTT.

The rearrangement joins TRBV5-1 to TRBJ2-5, with 9 bases that match TRBD2. V shed 2 bases and J 4 bases; nucleotides not matched to a gene: 12. Per germline, CDR1 SGHRS and CDR2 YFSETQ. The CDR3 runs to 17 residues. The CDR3 DNA is TGCGCCAGCAGCTTCCCGTCAGCGGGGGGCGCCCCAGAGACCCAGTACTTC. This translates into CASSFPSAGGAPETQYF.

This clone was detected a few times. The chain links TRBV11-1 to TRBJ2-2, with D uncertain. The ends were cut back, 2 bases at V and 2 bases at J, with 3 bases in the middle. The CDR3 is 13 amino acids. CDR1 SGHAT and CDR2 FQDESV come from the germline V gene (reference sequence). The chain's CDR3 is CASSLLNTGELFF. For the CDR3, the DNA is TGTGCCAGCAGCTTACTCAACACCGGGGAGCTGTTTTTT. Together with reference TRBV11-1 and TRBJ2-2, the CDR3 gives the full variable domain: EAEVAQSPRYKITEKSQAVAFWCDPISGHATLYWYRQILGQGPELLVQFQDESVVDDSQLPKDRFSAERLKGVDSTLKIQPAELGDSAMYLCASSLLNTGELFFGEGSRLTVL.

The rearrangement joins TRBV6-1 to TRBJ2-2; D perhaps matches TRBD2 (5 bases). The CDR3 spans 14 residues. Germline V gives CDR1 MNHNS, CDR2 SASEGT. V lost 6 bases and J 8 bases, leaving 16 bases between the germline ends. The CDR3 sequence: CASRRDVGSGELFF. The CDR3 nucleotides read TGTGCCAGCAGACGGGATGTTGGCTCGGGGGAGCTGTTTTTT.

The chain employs TRBV7-2 and TRBJ2-5, with D possibly being TRBD1 (5 bases). The CDR3 extends over 16 amino acids. The V end lost 1 base, the J end lost 5 bases, and 17 bases lay between the germline ends. Germline lookup yields CDR1 SGHTA and CDR2 FQGNSA. CDR3: CASSLERRASLETQYF. DNA for the CDR3: TGTGCCAGCAGCTTAGAACGCAGGGCGTCTCTGGAGACCCAGTACTTC.

V and J are TRBV29-1 and TRBJ2-5, with TRBD2 as a possible D gene (6 bases). V lost 7 bases and J lost 0, with 21 bases in between. The CDR3 has 16 residues. Germline V CDR1 and CDR2: SQVTM, ANQGSEA. CDR3 DNA sequence: TGCAGCGGGGAAACGGGAGCAGGACCGCACCAAGAGACCCAGTACTTC. It is translated as CSGETGAGPHQETQYF.

The chain combines TRBV19 with TRBJ2-2, with TRBD2 matching over 12 bases. This CDR3 region has 15 residues. CDR1 and CDR2 from the germline V gene are LNHDA and SQIVND (reference sequence). J lost 6 bases, V lost 5 bases, and 4 bases had no gene match. The DNA of the CDR3 is TGTGCCAGTAGTCGACTAGCGGGAGTACCCGGGGAGCTGTTTTTT. Translation gives CASSRLAGVPGELFF.

The rearrangement links TRBV6-5 to TRBJ1-2, with D uncertain. The CDR3 sequence is 14 residues long. Trimming removed 0 bases at V and 7 bases at J, with 12 bases between. Looked up from germline, CDR1 is MNHEY and CDR2 is SVGAGI. The CDR3 protein is CASSYSRGLGGYTF. Here the CDR3 DNA reads TGTGCCAGCAGTTACTCGCGGGGATTGGGTGGCTACACCTTC.

The gene calls are TRBV5-4 and TRBJ1-4, with D perhaps TRBD1 (6 bases). Trimming left V 0 bases short and J 5 bases short, with 14 bases between. CDR1 and CDR2 from the germline V gene are SGHNT and YYREEE (reference sequence). The CDR3 runs to 16 residues. CDR3 protein: CASSLGVRGGNEKLFF. The CDR3 nucleotides are TGTGCCAGCAGCTTGGGCGTGAGGGGGGGGAATGAAAAACTGTTTTTT.

About this clone: One junction end disagrees with the germline gene, perhaps due to a read error. This rearrangement joins TRBV6-5 to TRBJ1-2, with 7 nucleotides matching TRBD1. Germline CDR1 reads MNHEY; CDR2 reads SVGAGI. CDR3 length: 15 residues. In DNA, the CDR3 is TGTGCCAGCAGCTACTCCGGGACAGACAACTATGGCTACACCTTC. Its protein is CASSYSGTDNYGYTF.

This sequence joins TRBV5-1 and TRBJ2-6; 9 bases are shared with TRBD2. Germline V gene data show CDR1 as SGHRS and CDR2 as YFSETQ. The CDR3 totals 18 residues. V lost 0 bases and J lost 0; bases outside the gene matches: 4. CDR3 sequence (DNA): TGCGCCAGCAGCTTGGGCGGGGGGGCCTCCTCTGGGGCCAACGTCCTGACTTTC. This sequence encodes CASSLGGGASSGANVLTF.

This clone was counted between two and nine times. The genes are TRBV6-1 and TRBJ1-2; TRBD1 agrees at 7 bases. CDR1 is MNHNS, CDR2 SASEGT, per germline. V was clipped by 5 bases and J by 4 bases; unmatched bases: 7. This CDR3 comprises 14 residues. CDR3 loop: CASSIETGSYGYTF. CDR3 in DNA: TGTGCCAGCAGTATTGAGACAGGGTCCTATGGCTACACCTTC.

In the case of this clone: This CDR3 is also generated by other DNA sequences in the sample. The V gene is TRBV5-1, the J gene TRBJ2-5, with a tentative D call TRBD2 (5 bases). The CDR3 runs to 11 residues. Trimming left V 6 bases short and J 3 bases short, with 6 bases between. Germline CDR1 and CDR2: SGHRS and YFSETQ. CDR3 sequence: CASKGEETQYF. The CDR3 nucleotides read TGCGCCAGCAAGGGAGAAGAGACCCAGTACTTC.

The chain carries TRBV6-5 and TRBJ1-1, with 12 bases aligning to TRBD1. V lost 8 bases and J lost 6; bases outside the gene matches: 10. Germline lookup yields CDR1 MNHEY and CDR2 SVGAGI. This CDR3 has 15 residues. The CDR3 DNA reads as TGTGCCAGCTCCCTCCCGGGACAGGGGGCTTCTGAAGCTTTCTTT. It is translated as CASSLPGQGASEAFF.

V is TRBV9 and J is TRBJ2-7; D unresolved. The CDR3 contains 14 residues. V was cut by 0 bases and J by 0 bases, with 7 bases left in between. CDR1 SGDLS and CDR2 YYNGEE come from the germline V gene. The CDR3 region is CASSVGAVSYEQYF. The CDR3 DNA sequence: TGTGCCAGCAGCGTAGGTGCAGTCTCCTACGAGCAGTACTTC.

The chain employs TRBV7-2 and TRBJ1-2; possible D gene TRBD1, 6 bases. Germline V CDR1 and CDR2: SGHTA, FQGNSA. V was shortened by 2 bases and J by 7 bases, with 17 bases between the two germline ends. This CDR3 has 15 residues. The CDR3 here is CASSLYDRSTAGYTF. CDR3 bases: TGTGCCAGCAGCTTATATGACAGGAGTACGGCTGGCTACACCTTC. The full variable domain, completed using reference TRBV7-2 and TRBJ1-2, is GAGVSQSPSNKVTEKGKDVELRCDPISGHTALYWYRQSLGQGLEFLIYFQGNSAPDKSGLPSDRFSAERTGGSVSTLTIQRTQQEDSAVYLCASSLYDRSTAGYTFGSGTRLTVV.

This chain uses TRBV2 with TRBJ2-2; TRBD1 matches at 7 bases. Germline V gene lookup returns CDR1 SNHLY and CDR2 FYNNEI. Unmatched junction bases numbered 8, after V lost 5 bases and J lost 5 bases. The CDR3 is made up of 15 amino acids. CDR3 sequence: CASSRTGIQTGELFF. The CDR3 DNA follows: TGTGCCAGCAGTCGGACAGGAATACAAACCGGGGAGCTGTTTTTT.